The 21 T cell receptor beta chains listed next were all sequenced from one sample in a study of long-term antiretroviral therapy in people with HIV. Investigators performed immunoSEQ version v3.0 at survey level. Sequencing used immunoSEQ multiplex PCR; TCRdb keeps in-frame clones, though not all of them. The sample holds tens of thousands of clones; roughly four fifths are singletons and the top ten take less than 8%. The starting material was unsorted PBMCs, obtained 1 year after starting antiretroviral therapy. Source of these receptors: a man in his late teens or twenties with HIV.

V gene TRBV6-5 combines with J gene TRBJ1-6; 8 positions agree with TRBD1. CDR3 length: 16 residues. V lost 0 bases, J lost 9 bases, and 7 bases stayed unmatched. CDR1 is MNHEY and CDR2 is SVGAGI in the germline V gene. CDR3 amino acids: CASSYSFQGAVSPLHF. CDR3 sequence (DNA): TGTGCCAGCAGTTACTCGTTTCAGGGGGCGGTTTCACCCCTCCACTTT.

This clone is a singleton in its sample. The chain is built from TRBV4-1 and TRBJ2-7; D gene uncertain. CDR1 and CDR2 (germline): MGHRA, YSYEKL. There are 13 residues in the CDR3. V lost 0 bases and J 2 bases, leaving 5 bases between the germline ends. DNA of the CDR3: TGCGCCAGCAGCCAAGATCGGCCCTACGAGCAGTACTTC. Protein sequence: CASSQDRPYEQYF.

The chain joins TRBV27 to TRBJ2-2; no definite D call. Between the trimmed V and J ends, which lost 0 bases and 3 bases, there was a span of 2 bases. Germline loops: CDR1 MNHEY, CDR2 SMNVEV (reference sequence). The CDR3 runs to 13 residues. CDR3 DNA: TGTGCCAGCAGTTTATCGTACACCGGGGAGCTGTTTTTT. The encoded protein is CASSLSYTGELFF.

V and J are TRBV11-3 and TRBJ2-3; tentative D call: TRBD1 (6 bases). Germline V lookup: CDR1 SGHNT, CDR2 YENEEA. This CDR3 contains 14 residues. The V end was cut by 1 base, the J end by 6 bases, with 11 bases between. In DNA, the CDR3 is TGTGCCAGCAGCTTAGGGGACACTACGGATACGCAGTATTTT. Amino acids: CASSLGDTTDTQYF.

The chain carries TRBV10-3 and TRBJ2-7; 7 bases agree with TRBD1. J was trimmed by 3 bases and V by 6 bases; bases with no gene match: 5. This CDR3 comprises 13 residues. Germline CDR1 reads ENHRY; CDR2 reads SYGVKD. CDR3 coding DNA: TGTGCCATCAGGAACCGGGACAGCTACGAGCAGTACTTC. Its protein product is CAIRNRDSYEQYF.

This clone is a singleton in its sample. The rearrangement joins TRBV6-8 to TRBJ2-7, with 8 nucleotides matching TRBD2. This CDR3 spans 15 amino acids. Trimming took 0 bases from V and 4 from J; bases not matched to a gene: 5. Germline loops: CDR1 MNHGY, CDR2 SAAAGT. This CDR3 reads CASSYSSGTQYEQYF. The CDR3 bases are TGTGCCAGCAGTTACTCTAGCGGGACACAGTACGAGCAGTACTTC.

The chain employs TRBV11-2 and TRBJ2-7, with 8 bases aligning to TRBD2. CDR1 and CDR2 (germline): SGHAT, FQNNGV. V lost 2 bases, J lost 2 bases, and 5 bases stayed unmatched. The CDR3 sequence is 15 residues long. The CDR3 is CASSLSHGRAYEQYF. As DNA, the CDR3 is TGTGCCAGCAGCTTATCCCACGGGAGGGCCTACGAGCAGTACTTC. Variable domain in full (rest from reference TRBV11-2 and TRBJ2-7): EAGVAQSPRYKIIEKRQSVAFWCNPISGHATLYWYQQILGQGPKLLIQFQNNGVVDDSQLPKDRFSAERLKGVDSTLKIQPAKLEDSAVYLCASSLSHGRAYEQYFGPGTRLTVT.

The V call is TRBV5-1, the J call TRBJ1-2; a weak D match, TRBD1 (6 bases). The CDR3 length is 15 residues. Trimming stripped 0 bases from V and 4 bases from J, with 13 bases between. Germline V gene data show CDR1 as SGHRS and CDR2 as YFSETQ. The CDR3 nucleotides are TGCGCCAGCAGCTTGGGGGGGCCTGGCCCCTATGGCTACACCTTC. Amino acids: CASSLGGPGPYGYTF.

Written as DNA, the CDR3 is TGTGCCAGCAGCTTCGGACTAGCGGGAGGCCCCTACAATGAGCAGTTCTTC. It translates to CASSFGLAGGPYNEQFF. J is TRBJ2-1 and V is TRBV5-4, with 14 bases matching TRBD2. The CDR3 runs 17 residues. Looked up from germline, CDR1 is SGHNT and CDR2 is YYREEE (reference sequence). Germline trimming cut 2 bases from V and 2 bases from J; bases unmatched to any gene: 3.

A few counts support this clone. In the same sample, other DNA sequences code for this CDR3. This rearrangement joins TRBV18 to TRBJ1-5, with 8 bases that match TRBD1. The CDR3 extends over 15 amino acids. Per the germline V gene, CDR1 is KGHSH and CDR2 is LQKENI. Trimming took 2 bases from V and 2 from J; bases not matched to a gene: 2. CDR3: CASSPDRGGNQPQHF. CDR3 coding DNA: TGTGCCAGCTCACCAGACAGGGGCGGCAATCAGCCCCAGCATTTT.

The chain employs TRBV7-2 and TRBJ2-7; 7 nucleotides line up with TRBD2. This CDR3 spans 17 amino acids. The germline CDR1 and CDR2 sequences are SGHTA and FQGNSA. In DNA, the CDR3 is TGTGCAACCTCGGGAGGATCCCGCGGTTCAGGCTACTACGAGCAGTACTTC. Protein product: CATSGGSRGSGYYEQYF.

The J gene is TRBJ2-7, the V gene TRBV27; 9 nucleotides agree with TRBD1. After removal of 6 bases from V and 4 bases from J, the junction contained 7 bases not matched to a gene. CDR1 and CDR2 (germline): MNHEY, SMNVEV (reference sequence). The CDR3 runs 14 residues. CDR3 region: CASRPGQGTYEQYF. The CDR3 bases are TGTGCCAGCAGGCCGGGACAGGGTACGTACGAGCAGTACTTC.

This clone was detected only a few times. The J gene is TRBJ2-7, the V gene TRBV7-2; TRBD1 matches 10 bases. In germline, CDR1 is SGHTA, CDR2 FQGNSA. V lost 5 bases and J lost 7; bases outside the gene matches: 11. The CDR3 spans 15 residues. This chain's CDR3 is CASSLRDRGSGEQYF. CDR3 nucleotide sequence: TGTGCCAGCAGCCTCCGGGACAGGGGATCGGGGGAGCAGTACTTC. The whole variable domain, filled in from reference TRBV7-2 and TRBJ2-7, reads GAGVSQSPSNKVTEKGKDVELRCDPISGHTALYWYRQSLGQGLEFLIYFQGNSAPDKSGLPSDRFSAERTGGSVSTLTIQRTQQEDSAVYLCASSLRDRGSGEQYFGPGTRLTVT.

J is TRBJ1-4 and V is TRBV4-1; no clear D. V was pared by 4 bases and J by 6 bases, with 12 bases between. The CDR3 spans 14 residues. Germline V gene lookup returns CDR1 MGHRA and CDR2 YSYEKL. DNA for the CDR3: TGCGCCAGCAGCCCAGTTGTGGGAGATGAAAAACTGTTTTTT. Encoded protein: CASSPVVGDEKLFF.

This sequence joins TRBV6-5 and TRBJ2-1; the D is unclear. V lost 4 bases to trimming and J lost 0 bases, with 13 bases between them. The CDR3 has 16 amino acids. Germline V gene data show CDR1 as MNHEY and CDR2 as SVGAGI. CDR3 in DNA: TGTGCCAGCAGTTCGACACAATCTAGCTCCTACAATGAGCAGTTCTTC. Protein product: CASSSTQSSSYNEQFF.

This clone is a singleton in its sample. V usage is TRBV7-9 and J usage is TRBJ1-2, with a tentative D call TRBD1 (5 bases). The V and J ends lost 5 bases and 5 bases respectively, with 15 bases between them. Germline V gene data show CDR1 as SEHNR and CDR2 as FQNEAQ (reference sequence). The CDR3 covers 14 residues. This CDR3 reads CASSLTDTIYGYTF. DNA of the CDR3: TGTGCCAGCAGCCTTACGGACACGATTTATGGCTACACCTTC. Drawing the rest from reference TRBV7-9 and TRBJ1-2, the complete variable domain is DTGVSQNPRHKITKRGQNVTFRCDPISEHNRLYWYRQTLGQGPEFLTYFQNEAQLEKSRLLSDRFSAERPKGSFSTLEIQRTEQGDSAMYLCASSLTDTIYGYTFGSGTRLTVV.

In this sample, this clone turned up once. The CDR3 loop is CASSDRAEQFF. CDR3 coding DNA: TGTGCCAGCAGCGACCGGGCCGAGCAGTTCTTC. The genes are TRBV7-8 and TRBJ2-1; D uncertain. The CDR3 loop spans 11 amino acids. CDR1 is SGHVS and CDR2 is FQNEAQ in the germline V gene. Trimming stripped 5 bases from V and 10 bases from J, with 9 bases between.

This clone was counted only a few times. This CDR3 is also generated by other DNA sequences in the sample. The rearrangement links TRBV27 to TRBJ2-7; D not certain. CDR3 length: 13 amino acids. Germline CDR1 MNHEY, CDR2 SMNVEV (reference sequence). V was shortened by 0 bases and J by 3 bases, with 6 bases between the two germline ends. CDR3 residues: CASSLSPSYEQYF. DNA of the CDR3: TGTGCCAGCAGTTTATCACCCAGCTACGAGCAGTACTTC.

The J gene is TRBJ1-5, the V gene TRBV18, with TRBD1 as a possible D gene (6 bases). V lost 2 bases to trimming and J lost 6 bases, with 23 bases between them. Germline lookup yields CDR1 KGHSH and CDR2 LQKENI. This CDR3 is built from 18 residues. CDR3: CASSPRRLLAGALQPQHF. CDR3 nucleotides: TGTGCCAGCTCACCAAGGCGCCTTTTGGCAGGGGCACTTCAGCCCCAGCATTTT.

The genes are TRBV9 and TRBJ2-7; 9 nucleotides match TRBD1. Losses at the gene ends were 0 bases for V and 3 bases for J; bases not matched to a gene: 10. Germline CDR1 reads SGDLS; CDR2 reads YYNGEE. The CDR3 length is 17 residues. CDR3 sequence reads: CASSVGGDRAWDYEQYF. The CDR3, as DNA: TGTGCCAGCAGCGTAGGAGGGGACAGGGCCTGGGACTACGAGCAGTACTTC.

This chain joins TRBV19 and TRBJ2-1, with 7 bases identical to TRBD2. This CDR3 has 15 residues. The V gene's germline CDR1 is LNHDA and CDR2 SQIVND (reference sequence). The ends lost 0 bases at V and 3 bases at J; junction bases unmatched: 2. The CDR3 loop reads CASSIEGGVYNEQFF. CDR3 DNA sequence: TGTGCCAGTAGTATAGAGGGGGGGGTCTACAATGAGCAGTTCTTC.